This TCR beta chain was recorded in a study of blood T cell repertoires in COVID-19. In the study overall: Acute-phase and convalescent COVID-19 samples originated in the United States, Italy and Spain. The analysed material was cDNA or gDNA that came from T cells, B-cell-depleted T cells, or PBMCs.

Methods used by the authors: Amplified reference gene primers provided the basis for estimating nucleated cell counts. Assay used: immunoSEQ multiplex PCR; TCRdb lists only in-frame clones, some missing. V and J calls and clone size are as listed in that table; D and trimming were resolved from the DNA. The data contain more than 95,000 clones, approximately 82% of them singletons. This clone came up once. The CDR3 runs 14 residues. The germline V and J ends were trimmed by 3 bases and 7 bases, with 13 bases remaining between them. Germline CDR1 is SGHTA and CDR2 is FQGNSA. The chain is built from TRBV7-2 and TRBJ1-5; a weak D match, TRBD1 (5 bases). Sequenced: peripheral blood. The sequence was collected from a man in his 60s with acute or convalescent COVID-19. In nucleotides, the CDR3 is TGTGCCAGCAGCTTCGGGGGGACTAGGCAGCCCCAGCATTTT. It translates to CASSFGGTRQPQHF.